This T cell receptor beta chain was obtained from a study of cytomegalovirus exposure and HLA in healthy donors. This clone occurred a few times. With V trimmed by 3 bases and J by 2 bases, 2 bases remained unmatched. The CDR3 contains 15 residues. Looked up from germline, CDR1 is SGHTA and CDR2 is FQGNSA. The PCR used 60 Vbeta and 13 Jbeta primers. Assay: immunoSEQ multiplex PCR; the TCRdb copy retains only in-frame clones and omits some. The table has roughly 80,000 clones, approximately 67% seen once; the top ten hold about 4.2%. This clonotype originated in a male donor in good health and CMV-seropositive. V is TRBV7-2 and J is TRBJ2-5; 11 nucleotides match TRBD2. The sequencing input was PBMCs. CDR3 residues: CASSFRLAGQETQYF. The CDR3 bases are TGTGCCAGCAGCTTCAGACTAGCGGGGCAAGAGACCCAGTACTTC.